These 18 T cell receptor beta chains originate from one sample sequenced in a study of shared T cell receptors in the human thymus. Clones were read by immunoSEQ multiplex PCR, and TCRdb kept only the in-frame ones, dropping some. The sample carries about 710,000 clones, more than 70% recorded once. This same sample was also taken into another study, of human thymus T cells.

Sequencing was done on a sample of thymocytes. The receptors come from a boy younger than two with a congenital heart defect.

This chain uses TRBV7-3 with TRBJ2-1; 14 bases match TRBD2. The CDR3 consists of 21 residues. CDR1 and CDR2 from the germline V gene are SGHTA and FQGTGA. Losses at the gene ends were 1 base for V and 4 bases for J; bases not matched to a gene: 15. The CDR3 here is CASSLNRLFGTSGGTYNEQFF. Here the CDR3 DNA reads TGTGCCAGCAGCTTAAACCGCTTATTCGGGACTAGCGGGGGAACTTACAATGAGCAGTTCTTC.

The chain is built from TRBV7-9 and TRBJ2-4, with D tentatively TRBD2 (5 bases). The CDR3 extends over 16 amino acids. V was trimmed by 4 bases and J by 2 bases, leaving 15 bases between them. Germline V lookup: CDR1 SEHNR, CDR2 FQNEAQ (reference sequence). The CDR3 DNA reads as TGTGCCAGCAGCTCGGGATCCTCCCGGTCCAAAAACATTCAGTACTTC. It specifies CASSSGSSRSKNIQYF.

The sample holds one count of this clone. J is TRBJ1-4 and V is TRBV2, with TRBD1 identical over 7 bases. The CDR3 consists of 18 residues. The J segment lost 0 bases and the V segment lost 6 bases, leaving 13 bases of the junction unmatched. From germline, CDR1 is SNHLY and CDR2 FYNNEI. CDR3 DNA sequence: TGTGCCAGCAGGGAGAACCCGGGACAGACGACAACTAATGAAAAACTGTTTTTT. Translating it yields CASRENPGQTTTNEKLFF.

This chain joins TRBV4-2 and TRBJ2-3, with D maybe TRBD1 (6 bases). Per the germline V gene, CDR1 is LGHNA and CDR2 is YNFKEQ. Trimming removed 3 bases from V and 2 bases from J, with 27 bases in between. The CDR3 runs 20 residues. The chain's CDR3 is CASSHRDTKSRRDLTDTQYF. CDR3 DNA sequence: TGTGCCAGCAGCCACCGGGACACCAAATCCCGACGCGACCTCACAGATACGCAGTATTTT.

V gene TRBV28 combines with J gene TRBJ2-7, with D maybe TRBD1 (5 bases). CDR1 and CDR2 (germline): MDHEN, SYDVKM. The CDR3 spans 14 residues. Trimming shortened V by 2 bases and J by 2 bases, and 10 bases separated the two germline ends. The CDR3 DNA reads as TGTGCCAGCAGTTTACAGGGTGAGGCCTACGAGCAGTACTTC. This codes for CASSLQGEAYEQYF. The full variable domain, in which reference TRBV28 and TRBJ2-7 provide the parts outside the CDR3, is DVKVTQSSRYLVKRTGEKVFLECVQDMDHENMFWYRQDPGLGLRLIYFSYDVKMKEKGDIPEGYSVSREKKERFSLILESASTNQTSMYLCASSLQGEAYEQYFGPGTRLTVT.

The rearrangement links TRBV7-2 to TRBJ2-1; 9 nucleotides agree with TRBD1. Trimming took 1 base from V and 5 from J; bases not matched to a gene: 9. The CDR3 totals 17 residues. The germline gives CDR1 SGHTA, CDR2 FQGNSA. CDR3 DNA sequence: TGTGCCAGCAGCTTAGTCGTACTACAGGGGGCAAACAATGAGCAGTTCTTC. Its translation is CASSLVVLQGANNEQFF. The full variable domain, its missing parts supplied by reference TRBV7-2 and TRBJ2-1, is GAGVSQSPSNKVTEKGKDVELRCDPISGHTALYWYRQSLGQGLEFLIYFQGNSAPDKSGLPSDRFSAERTGGSVSTLTIQRTQQEDSAVYLCASSLVVLQGANNEQFFGPGTRLTVL.

The chain employs TRBV9 and TRBJ2-3, with D perhaps TRBD2 (7 bases). The CDR3 has 16 amino acids. Germline V gene sequence: CDR1 SGDLS, CDR2 YYNGEE. Trimming left V 0 bases short and J 2 bases short, with 13 bases between. For the CDR3, the DNA is TGTGCCAGCAGCGTAGATCGGGGGGCTCTCACAGATACGCAGTATTTT. It encodes CASSVDRGALTDTQYF.

The rearrangement joins TRBV4-3 to TRBJ2-2; D gene uncertain. Germline CDR1 and CDR2: LGHNA and YSLEER. V was cut by 1 base and J by 2 bases, with 11 bases left in between. The CDR3 spans 16 residues. The CDR3 nucleotides are TGCGCCAGCAGCCAAGGGCCGCTCTCTAACACCGGGGAGCTGTTTTTT. Translation: CASSQGPLSNTGELFF.

About this clone: An end of the junction does not agree with germline; a read error may underlie this. V is TRBV5-6 and J is TRBJ2-5; 10 positions match TRBD2. Germline V CDR1 and CDR2: SGHDT, YYEEEE. CDR3 size: 15 residues. CDR3 residues: CASSLQREGQGTQYF. The CDR3 DNA reads TGTGCCAGCAGCTTGCAGCGGGAGGGCCAAGGGACCCAGTACTTC.

The rearrangement uses TRBV18 and TRBJ1-4, with TRBD1 as a possible D gene (6 bases). Germline CDR1 KGHSH, CDR2 LQKENI. This CDR3 is 16 amino acids long. V lost 0 bases, J lost 4 bases, and 12 bases lay in between. This CDR3 reads CASSPPGQDSNEKLFF. The CDR3 nucleotides read TGTGCCAGCTCACCACCTGGTCAGGACAGTAATGAAAAACTGTTTTTT.

This clone was detected once. This specimen includes other DNA sequences encoding the same CDR3. V and J are TRBV7-9 and TRBJ2-7; 7 nucleotides align to TRBD2. With V trimmed by 1 base and J by 7 bases, 1 base remained unmatched. This CDR3 comprises 12 residues. Germline V lookup: CDR1 SEHNR, CDR2 FQNEAQ (reference sequence). The CDR3 coding sequence is TGTGCCAGCAGCTTAGGGGGAGGGGAGCAGTACTTC. It is translated as CASSLGGGEQYF.

V usage is TRBV25-1 and J usage is TRBJ2-1; weak D call: TRBD2 (6 bases). CDR1 MGHDK and CDR2 SYGVNS come from the germline V gene. The CDR3 spans 15 residues. V lost 4 bases, J lost 5 bases, and 15 bases lay in between. The CDR3 region is CASSVRLVGDNEQFF. The CDR3 DNA follows: TGTGCCAGCAGTGTAAGACTAGTTGGGGACAATGAGCAGTTCTTC.

This clone was observed a single time. In nucleotides, the CDR3 is TGTGCCAGCAGAACCGAGGGACAGCGCACAGATACGCAGTATTTT. The encoded protein is CASRTEGQRTDTQYF. This chain joins TRBV28 and TRBJ2-3; 7 positions agree with TRBD1. This CDR3 spans 15 amino acids. CDR1 is MDHEN, CDR2 SYDVKM, per germline. With 6 bases clipped from V and 1 base from J, the junction kept 7 bases outside the gene matches.

The V call is TRBV15, the J call TRBJ2-3; D may be TRBD2 (5 bases). The V end lost 1 base, the J end lost 3 bases, and 8 bases lay between the germline ends. Germline V lookup: CDR1 LNHNV, CDR2 YYDKDF (reference sequence). The CDR3 consists of 14 residues. The CDR3 DNA reads as TGTGCCACCAGCAGAGGAGGACTTACAGATACGCAGTATTTT. Its translation: CATSRGGLTDTQYF.

V usage is TRBV14 and J usage is TRBJ1-6; D is unresolved. The germline V gene encodes CDR1 SGHDN and CDR2 FVKESK. The CDR3 sequence is 14 residues long. V lost 0 bases and J lost 6, with 6 bases in between. The CDR3, as DNA: TGTGCCAGCAGCCAAGATGCGCCTAATTCACCCCTCCACTTT. Translation gives CASSQDAPNSPLHF.

The J gene is TRBJ1-5, the V gene TRBV5-1; TRBD1 is a possible D gene (5 bases). CDR1 and CDR2 (germline): SGHRS, YFSETQ. The V end lost 4 bases, the J end lost 4 bases, and 15 bases lay between the germline ends. The CDR3 covers 15 residues. The CDR3 region has the DNA TGCGCCAGCAGCCCGCCCCAGGGTGCAAATCAGCCCCAGCATTTT. It yields the protein CASSPPQGANQPQHF.

The sample holds a few counts of this clone. The chain links TRBV10-3 to TRBJ2-1, with D possibly matching TRBD2 (5 bases). Trimming stripped 2 bases from V and 6 bases from J, with 17 bases between. This CDR3 is 16 amino acids long. The V gene's germline CDR1 is ENHRY and CDR2 SYGVKD. The DNA of the CDR3 is TGTGCCATCAGTGAGCCGGGCGAGCGGTGGATCAATGAGCAGTTCTTC. It specifies CAISEPGERWINEQFF.

The V call is TRBV6-5, the J call TRBJ1-2; tentatively, D is TRBD1 (5 bases). CDR1 and CDR2 from the germline V gene are MNHEY and SVGAGI. The V end lost 2 bases, the J end lost 8 bases, and 9 bases lay between the germline ends. CDR3 length: 12 amino acids. This chain's CDR3 is CASSYTRGGYTF. The DNA for the CDR3 is TGTGCCAGCAGTTACACCCGGGGGGGCTACACCTTC.